This T cell receptor (beta chain) was sequenced for a study of blood T cell repertoires in COVID-19. In the study overall: Whether acute or convalescent, the COVID-19 samples came from the United States, Italy and Spain.

TCRdb keeps only in-frame clones here, not all; method: immunoSEQ multiplex PCR. This sample has about 380,000 clones, with more than 75% found just once. The germline gives CDR1 LGHDT, CDR2 YNNKEL (reference sequence). V was trimmed by 0 bases and J by 0 bases, leaving 14 bases between them. The CDR3 has 18 residues. J is TRBJ1-4 and V is TRBV3-1 (or the pseudogene TRBV3-2); D is perhaps TRBD1 (6 bases). Material: PBMCs or T cells enriched from blood (not recorded which). The sequence was collected from a young woman who had recovered from COVID-19. CDR3: CASSQDRTEPATNEKLFF. Here the CDR3 DNA reads TGTGCCAGCAGCCAAGATCGGACAGAGCCTGCAACTAATGAAAAACTGTTTTTT.